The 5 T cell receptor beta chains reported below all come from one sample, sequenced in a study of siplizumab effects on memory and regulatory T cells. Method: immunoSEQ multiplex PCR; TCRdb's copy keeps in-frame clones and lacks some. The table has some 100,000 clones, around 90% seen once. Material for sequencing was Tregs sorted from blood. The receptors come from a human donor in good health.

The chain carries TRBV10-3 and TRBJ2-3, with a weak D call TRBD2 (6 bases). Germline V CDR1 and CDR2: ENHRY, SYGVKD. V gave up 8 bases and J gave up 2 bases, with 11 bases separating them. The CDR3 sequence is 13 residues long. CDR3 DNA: TGTGCCATCGCGGGGACCATCACAGATACGCAGTATTTT. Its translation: CAIAGTITDTQYF.

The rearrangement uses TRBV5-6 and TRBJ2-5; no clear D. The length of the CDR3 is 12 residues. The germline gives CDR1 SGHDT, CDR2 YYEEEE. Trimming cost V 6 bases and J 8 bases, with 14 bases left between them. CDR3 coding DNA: TGTGCCAGCACGTACTCCGGCGGAACCCAGTACTTC. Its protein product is CASTYSGGTQYF.

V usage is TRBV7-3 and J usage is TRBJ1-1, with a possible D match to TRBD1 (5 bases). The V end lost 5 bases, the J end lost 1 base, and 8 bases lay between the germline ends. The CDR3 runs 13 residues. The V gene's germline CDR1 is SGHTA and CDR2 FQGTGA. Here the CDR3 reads CASSRQPNTEAFF. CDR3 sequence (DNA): TGTGCCAGCAGCCGACAGCCGAACACTGAAGCTTTCTTT.

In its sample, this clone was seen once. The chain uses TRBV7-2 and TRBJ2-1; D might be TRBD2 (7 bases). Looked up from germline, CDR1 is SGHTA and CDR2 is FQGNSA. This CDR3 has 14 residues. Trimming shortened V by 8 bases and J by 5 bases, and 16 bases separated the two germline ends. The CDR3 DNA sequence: TGTGCCAGCGACTGGGGGGGGCCCGACAATGAGCAGTTCTTC. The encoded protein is CASDWGGPDNEQFF.

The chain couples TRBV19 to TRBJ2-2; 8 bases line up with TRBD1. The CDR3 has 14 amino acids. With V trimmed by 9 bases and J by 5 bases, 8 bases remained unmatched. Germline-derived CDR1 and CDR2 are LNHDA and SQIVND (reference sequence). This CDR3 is CARKCRGRTGELFF. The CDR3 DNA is TGTGCCAGAAAGTGCAGGGGGCGAACCGGGGAGCTGTTTTTT.